These T cell receptor beta chains were read from a single sample in a study of control samples from healthy donors and cancer patients. The data were produced by immunoSEQ multiplex PCR, yet TCRdb's version contains in-frame clones alone and is incomplete. The table has 100,000 to 150,000 clones, about 89% seen once; the top ten hold around 40%. Sequencing was performed on blood. All receptors come from a man in his forties or fifties in good health. CDR3s include the opening cysteine and the closing phenylalanine or tryptophan. The order of the fields is D gene, V gene, clone size, J gene, CDR3 DNA, CDR3 protein. D genes are given only for firm matches. Clone size, where shown, is once, few, many, or a class for clones that have expanded.

-	TRBV5-4	-	TRBJ2-2	TGTGCCAGCAGCTTAGGAGCTAGCGGGGAGCTGTTTTTT	CASSLGASGELFF
-	TRBV7-8	-	TRBJ2-2	TGTGCCAGCAGCTTACAGGCGGGGAACACCGGGGAGCTGTTTTTT	CASSLQAGNTGELFF
TRBD1	TRBV6-5	-	TRBJ1-2	TGTGCCAGCAAACCCCGGGACAGGGATACCTATGGCTACACCTTC	CASKPRDRDTYGYTF
-	TRBV11-3	-	TRBJ2-3	TGTGCCAGCAGCTTAGGCACAGATACGCAGTATTTT	CASSLGTDTQYF
TRBD2	TRBV6-6	-	TRBJ2-3	TGTGCCAGCAGTCCCCTAGCGGGGGGCCGACCAGATACGCAGTATTTT	CASSPLAGGRPDTQYF
-	TRBV2	-	TRBJ2-3	TGTGCCAGCAACGCGATAAACCCCACAGATACGCAGTATTTT	CASNAINPTDTQYF
-	TRBV5-8	-	TRBJ1-1	TGTGCCAGCAGCTTGTTACCTACTGAAGCTTTCTTT	CASSLLPTEAFF
-	TRBV19	-	TRBJ2-7	TGTGCCAGTAGTAGCCGGGTGTCCTACGACGAGCAGTACTTC	CASSSRVSYDEQYF
TRBD1	TRBV7-2	-	TRBJ1-3	TGTGCCAGCAGCTTAGAACCCCTCGACAGGGAGCGGAACACCATATATTTT	CASSLEPLDRERNTIYF
TRBD1	TRBV18	-	TRBJ2-1	TGTGCCAGCTCACCCTCGGGACAGGGGGGAATCGGCAATGAGCAGTTCTTC	CASSPSGQGGIGNEQFF
-	TRBV16	-	TRBJ1-1	TGTGCCAGCAGCCAAAAGGTTGCTGAAGCTTTCTTT	CASSQKVAEAFF
-	TRBV5-6	-	TRBJ1-6	TGTGCCAGCAGCTTGATTGGACAGCCTAATTCACCCCTCCACTTT	CASSLIGQPNSPLHF
-	TRBV19	-	TRBJ1-3	TGTGCCAGTAGTATACAGCGTTTCTCTGGAAACACCATATATTTT	CASSIQRFSGNTIYF
-	TRBV19	-	TRBJ1-6	TGTGCCAGTAGGTCAGGGACATCTTATAATTCACCCCTCCACTTT	CASRSGTSYNSPLHF
-	TRBV6-6	-	TRBJ1-3	TGTGCCCACTCCCAGACCGGGGGCGTCGGAAACACCATATATTTT	CAHSQTGGVGNTIYF
-	TRBV9	-	TRBJ2-2	TGTGCCAGCAGCGTAGAGGCCAGGGCGAACACCGGGGAGCTGTTTTTT	CASSVEARANTGELFF
-	TRBV6-5	-	TRBJ2-1	TGTGCCAGCTTAGCGACAGGCTCGGGGAATGAGCAGTTCTTC	CASLATGSGNEQFF
-	TRBV2	-	TRBJ1-2	TGTGCCAGCAGCCCCGGGACAAACTATGGCTACACCTTC	CASSPGTNYGYTF
-	TRBV5-1	-	TRBJ2-7	TGCGCCAGCAGCTTGGGGGGGGGCGCAGGCCCCTACGAGCAGTACTTC	CASSLGGGAGPYEQYF
-	TRBV9	once	TRBJ2-7	TGTGCCAGCAGCGGACAGGATTCTAAAAGCTCCTACGAGCAGTACTTC	CASSGQDSKSSYEQYF
-	TRBV7-9	-	TRBJ1-1	TGTGCCAGCAGCTGGGACACTGAAGCTTTCTTT	CASSWDTEAFF
TRBD1	TRBV7-9	-	TRBJ1-6	TGTGCCAGCAGCTTACTCGGGATACAGGGGGCCTATAATTCACCCCTCCACTTT	CASSLLGIQGAYNSPLHF
TRBD1	TRBV7-8	-	TRBJ1-6	TGTGCCAGCAGCTTAATGGGGTCCAGGGGGAAGTATTCACCCCTCCACTTT	CASSLMGSRGKYSPLHF
-	TRBV18	-	TRBJ2-5	TGTGCCAGCTCCCTCCAGGGGCGGTGGGAGACCCAGTACTTC	CASSLQGRWETQYF
-	TRBV27	-	TRBJ2-1	TGTGCCAGCAGCTATATTAGGGGGGGGAACTACAATGAGCAGTTCTTC	CASSYIRGGNYNEQFF
-	TRBV6-1	-	TRBJ1-1	TGTGCCAGCAGTGAACCGCAGTACTCGAACACTGAAGCTTTCTTT	CASSEPQYSNTEAFF
TRBD1	TRBV27	-	TRBJ1-1	TGTGCCAGCAGTTTGGTCGGCCAGGGGGCGCAAGGTGAAGCTTTCTTT	CASSLVGQGAQGEAFF
-	TRBV25-1	-	TRBJ1-4	TGTGCCAGCAGTGGTTCAGGGGTGACAACTAATGAAAAACTGTTTTTT	CASSGSGVTTNEKLFF
-	TRBV9	-	TRBJ2-3	TGTGCCAGCAGCCAGCGCCGGGACACACGCACAGATACGCAGTATTTT	CASSQRRDTRTDTQYF
-	TRBV30	-	TRBJ1-3	TGTGCCTGGTGGAGTCGAGTGGGAGCTGGAAACACCATATATTTT	CAWWSRVGAGNTIYF
TRBD2	TRBV11-3	-	TRBJ2-1	TGTGCCAGCAGCTTTAGGACTAGCGGTTACAATGAGCAGTTCTTC	CASSFRTSGYNEQFF
-	TRBV11-2	-	TRBJ1-5	TGTGCCAGCAGCCCTTATCCGGGTGGTATCGATCAGCCCCAGCATTTT	CASSPYPGGIDQPQHF
-	TRBV12-5	-	TRBJ1-2	TGTGCTACGGGACAAGGGATCTATGGCTACACCTTC	CATGQGIYGYTF
TRBD2	TRBV12-5	once	TRBJ2-3	TGTGCTAGTGGTTTCGGACTAGCGGGGACAGATACGCAGTATTTT	CASGFGLAGTDTQYF
TRBD2	TRBV3-1/TRBV3-2	few	TRBJ2-3	TGTGCCAGCAGCCATGGGACTAGCCAAGCCCCTACAGATACGCAGTATTTT	CASSHGTSQAPTDTQYF
-	TRBV7-9	-	TRBJ1-2	TGTGCCAGCAGCCGCGGGAGTCTCTATGGCTACACCTTC	CASSRGSLYGYTF
-	TRBV5-1	-	TRBJ1-2	TGCGCCAGCAGCTTGAGGGACGGCTATGGCTACACCTTC	CASSLRDGYGYTF
-	TRBV20-1	-	TRBJ1-5	TGCAGTGCTAGTGGCAGGGCGGTTAGCAATCAGCCCCAGCATTTT	CSASGRAVSNQPQHF
-	TRBV27	-	TRBJ1-2	TGTGCCAGCAGTCCCCATCACTGGGGGCAAAACTATGGCTACACCTTC	CASSPHHWGQNYGYTF
TRBD1	TRBV4-3	-	TRBJ1-6	TGCGCCAGCAGCCAAGAGGGGGGGACAGGGCTCTCACCCCTCCACTTT	CASSQEGGTGLSPLHF